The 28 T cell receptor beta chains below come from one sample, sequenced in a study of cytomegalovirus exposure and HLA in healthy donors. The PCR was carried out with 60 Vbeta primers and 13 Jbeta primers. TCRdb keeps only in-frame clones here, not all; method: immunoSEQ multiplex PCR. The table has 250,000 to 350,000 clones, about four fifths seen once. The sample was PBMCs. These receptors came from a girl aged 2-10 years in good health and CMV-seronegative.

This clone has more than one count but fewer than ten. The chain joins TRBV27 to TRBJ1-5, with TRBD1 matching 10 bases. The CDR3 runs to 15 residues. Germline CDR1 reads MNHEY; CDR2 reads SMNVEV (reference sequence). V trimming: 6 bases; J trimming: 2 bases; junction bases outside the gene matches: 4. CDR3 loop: CASSPGTGGNQPQHF. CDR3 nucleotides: TGTGCCAGCAGCCCCGGGACAGGGGGCAATCAGCCCCAGCATTTT.

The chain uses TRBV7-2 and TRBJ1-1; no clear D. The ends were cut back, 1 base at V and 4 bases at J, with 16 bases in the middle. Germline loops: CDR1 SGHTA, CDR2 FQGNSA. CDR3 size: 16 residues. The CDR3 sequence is CASSLVRGGRGTEAFF. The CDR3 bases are TGTGCCAGCAGCTTAGTTCGGGGAGGCCGGGGCACTGAAGCTTTCTTT.

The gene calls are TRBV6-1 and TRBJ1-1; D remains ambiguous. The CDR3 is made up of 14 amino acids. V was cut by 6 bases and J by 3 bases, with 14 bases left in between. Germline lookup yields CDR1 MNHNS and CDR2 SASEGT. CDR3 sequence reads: CASSPWSGDTEAFF. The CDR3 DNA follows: TGTGCCAGCAGCCCCTGGAGCGGGGACACTGAAGCTTTCTTT.

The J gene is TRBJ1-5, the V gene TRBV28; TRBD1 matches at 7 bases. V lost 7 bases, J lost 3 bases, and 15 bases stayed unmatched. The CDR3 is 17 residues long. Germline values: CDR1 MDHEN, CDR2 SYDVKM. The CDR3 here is CASTQPGFGTDNQPQHF. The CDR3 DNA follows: TGTGCCAGCACCCAACCCGGTTTTGGGACAGACAATCAGCCCCAGCATTTT.

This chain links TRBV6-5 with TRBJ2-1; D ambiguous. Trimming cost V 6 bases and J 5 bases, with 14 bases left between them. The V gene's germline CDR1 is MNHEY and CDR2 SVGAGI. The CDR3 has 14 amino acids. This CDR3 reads CASSDPTKNNEQFF. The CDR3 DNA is TGTGCCAGCAGCGACCCTACTAAGAACAATGAGCAGTTCTTC.

CDR3 in DNA: TGTGCCAGCAGTGACGGAGAGCTGGGTTACAATGAGCAGTTCTTC. It codes for CASSDGELGYNEQFF. This sequence joins TRBV6-4 and TRBJ2-1; D unclear. Trimming took 2 bases from V and 4 from J, leaving 12 bases between them. The CDR3 is 15 residues long. Per the germline V gene, CDR1 is MRHNA and CDR2 is SNTAGT.

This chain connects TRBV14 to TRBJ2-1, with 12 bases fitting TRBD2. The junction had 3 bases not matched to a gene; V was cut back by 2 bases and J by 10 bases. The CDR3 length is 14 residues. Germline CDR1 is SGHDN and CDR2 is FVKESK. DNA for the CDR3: TGTGCCAGCAGCCAAAGACTAGCGGGAGTCGAGCAGTTCTTC. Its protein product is CASSQRLAGVEQFF.

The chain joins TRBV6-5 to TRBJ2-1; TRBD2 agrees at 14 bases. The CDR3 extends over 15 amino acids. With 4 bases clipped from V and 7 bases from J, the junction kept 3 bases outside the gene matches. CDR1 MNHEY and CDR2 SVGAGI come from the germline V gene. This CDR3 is CASSLGTSGGNEQFF. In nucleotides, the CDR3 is TGTGCCAGCAGTTTGGGGACTAGCGGGGGAAATGAGCAGTTCTTC.

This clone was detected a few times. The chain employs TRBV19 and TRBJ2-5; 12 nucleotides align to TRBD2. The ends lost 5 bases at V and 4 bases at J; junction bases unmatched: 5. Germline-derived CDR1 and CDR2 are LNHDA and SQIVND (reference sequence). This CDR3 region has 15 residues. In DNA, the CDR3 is TGTGCCAGTAGTGTCCGACTAGCGGGGGTAGAGACCCAGTACTTC. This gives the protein CASSVRLAGVETQYF.

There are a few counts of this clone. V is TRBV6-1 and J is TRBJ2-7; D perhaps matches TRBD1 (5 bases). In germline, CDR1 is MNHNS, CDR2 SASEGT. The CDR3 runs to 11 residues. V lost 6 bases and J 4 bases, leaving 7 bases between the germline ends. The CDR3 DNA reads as TGTGCCAGCAGGGCAGGGTACGAGCAGTACTTC. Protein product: CASRAGYEQYF.

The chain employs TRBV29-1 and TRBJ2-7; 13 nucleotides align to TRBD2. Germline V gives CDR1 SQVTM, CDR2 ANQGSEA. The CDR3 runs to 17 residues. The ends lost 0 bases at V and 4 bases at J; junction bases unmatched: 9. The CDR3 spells CSVEDNPGTSGIYEQYF. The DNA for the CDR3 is TGCAGCGTTGAAGATAACCCCGGGACTAGCGGGATTTACGAGCAGTACTTC.

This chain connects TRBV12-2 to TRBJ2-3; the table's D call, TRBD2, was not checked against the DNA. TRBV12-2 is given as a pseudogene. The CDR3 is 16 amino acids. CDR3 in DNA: TGTGCAAGTCGCCCTCTCAGCGGGAGAAGGTGGGATACGCAGTATTTT. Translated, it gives CASRPLSGRRWDTQYF.

The CDR3, as DNA: TGTGCCAGCAGACCTCCCCAGTCGAGCAATCAGCCCCAGCATTTT. Protein: CASRPPQSSNQPQHF. This sequence joins TRBV7-3 and TRBJ1-5; D is unclear. Germline values: CDR1 SGHTA, CDR2 FQGTGA. CDR3 length equals 15 residues. The V gene lost 6 bases and the J gene lost 1 base, with 13 bases spanning the gap.

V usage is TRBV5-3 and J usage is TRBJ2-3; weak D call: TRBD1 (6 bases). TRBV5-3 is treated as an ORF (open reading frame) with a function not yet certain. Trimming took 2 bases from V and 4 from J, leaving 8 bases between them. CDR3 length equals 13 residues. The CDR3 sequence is CARSFEGADTQYF. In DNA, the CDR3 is TGTGCCAGAAGCTTCGAGGGGGCAGATACGCAGTATTTT.

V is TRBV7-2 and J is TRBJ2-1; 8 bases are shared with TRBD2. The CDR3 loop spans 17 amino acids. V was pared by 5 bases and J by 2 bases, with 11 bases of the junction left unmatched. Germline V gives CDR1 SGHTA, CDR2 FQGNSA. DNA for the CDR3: TGTGCCAGCAGCCCACAGCGGGAGCGGTATACCTACAATGAGCAGTTCTTC. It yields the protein CASSPQRERYTYNEQFF.

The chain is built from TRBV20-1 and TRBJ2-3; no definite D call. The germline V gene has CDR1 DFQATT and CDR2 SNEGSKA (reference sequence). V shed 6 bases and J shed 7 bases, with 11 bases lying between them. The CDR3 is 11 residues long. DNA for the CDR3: TGCAGTGCCCCCGACTGGAATACGCAGTATTTT. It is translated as CSAPDWNTQYF.

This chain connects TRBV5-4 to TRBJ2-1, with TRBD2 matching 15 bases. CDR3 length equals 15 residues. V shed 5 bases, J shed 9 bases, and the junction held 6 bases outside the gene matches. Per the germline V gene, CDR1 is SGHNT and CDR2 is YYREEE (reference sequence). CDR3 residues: CASRNGLAGGGEQFF. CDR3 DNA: TGTGCCAGCAGAAACGGACTAGCGGGAGGGGGTGAGCAGTTCTTC.

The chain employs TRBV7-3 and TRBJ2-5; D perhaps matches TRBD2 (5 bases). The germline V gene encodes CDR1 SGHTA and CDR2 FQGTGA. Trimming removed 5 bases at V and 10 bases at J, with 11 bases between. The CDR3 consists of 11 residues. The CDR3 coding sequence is TGTGCCAGCAGCCCAAGAGAGGGCCAGTACTTC. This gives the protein CASSPREGQYF.

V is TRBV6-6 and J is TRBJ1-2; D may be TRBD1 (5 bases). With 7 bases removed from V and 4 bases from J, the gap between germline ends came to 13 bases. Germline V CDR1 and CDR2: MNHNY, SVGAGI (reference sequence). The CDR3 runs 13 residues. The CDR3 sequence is CASKEGRGYGYTF. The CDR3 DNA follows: TGTGCCAGCAAGGAGGGGCGGGGCTATGGCTACACCTTC.

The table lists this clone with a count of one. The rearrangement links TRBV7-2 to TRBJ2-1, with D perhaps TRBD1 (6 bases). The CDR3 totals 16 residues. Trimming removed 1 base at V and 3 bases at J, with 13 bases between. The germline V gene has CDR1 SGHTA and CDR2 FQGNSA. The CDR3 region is CASSLVPGAGYNEQFF. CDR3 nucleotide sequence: TGTGCCAGCAGCTTAGTTCCAGGGGCTGGCTACAATGAGCAGTTCTTC.

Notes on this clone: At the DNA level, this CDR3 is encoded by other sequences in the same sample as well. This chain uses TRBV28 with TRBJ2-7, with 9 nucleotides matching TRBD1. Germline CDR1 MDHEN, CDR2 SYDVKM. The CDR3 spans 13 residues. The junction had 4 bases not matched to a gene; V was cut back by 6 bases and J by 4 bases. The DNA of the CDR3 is TGTGCCAGCAGCCCGGGACAGGGATACGAGCAGTACTTC. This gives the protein CASSPGQGYEQYF.

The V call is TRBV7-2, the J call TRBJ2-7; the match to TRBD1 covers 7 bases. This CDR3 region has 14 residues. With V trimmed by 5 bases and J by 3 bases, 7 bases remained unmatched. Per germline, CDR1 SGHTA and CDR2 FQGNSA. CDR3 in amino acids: CASSTTGTDYEQYF. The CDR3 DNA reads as TGTGCCAGCAGCACAACCGGGACAGACTACGAGCAGTACTTC.

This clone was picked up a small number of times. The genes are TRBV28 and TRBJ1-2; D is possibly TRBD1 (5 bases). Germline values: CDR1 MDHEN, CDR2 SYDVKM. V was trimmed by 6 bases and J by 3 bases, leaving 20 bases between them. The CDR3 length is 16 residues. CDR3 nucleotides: TGTGCCAGCAGCCCTATTGGGGCAGTCCTAGACTATGGCTACACCTTC. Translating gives CASSPIGAVLDYGYTF.

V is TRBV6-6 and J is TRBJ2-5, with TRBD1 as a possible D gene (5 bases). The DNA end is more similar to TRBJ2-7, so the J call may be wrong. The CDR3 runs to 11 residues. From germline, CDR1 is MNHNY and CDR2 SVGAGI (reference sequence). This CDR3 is CASGASYEQYF. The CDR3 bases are TGTGCCAGCGGGGCTTCCTACGAGCAGTACTTC.

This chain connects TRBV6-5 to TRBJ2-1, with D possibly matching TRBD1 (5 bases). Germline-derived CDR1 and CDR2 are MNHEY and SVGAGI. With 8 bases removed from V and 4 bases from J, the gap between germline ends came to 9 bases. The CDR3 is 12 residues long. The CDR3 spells CASGWTYNEQFF. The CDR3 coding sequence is TGTGCCAGCGGCTGGACATACAATGAGCAGTTCTTC.

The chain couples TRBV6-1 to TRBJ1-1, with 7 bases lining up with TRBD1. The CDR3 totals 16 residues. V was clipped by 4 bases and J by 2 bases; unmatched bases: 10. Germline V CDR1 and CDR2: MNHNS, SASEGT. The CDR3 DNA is TGTGCCAGCAGTGGCAGGGGGGCGCGGGGAAACACTGAAGCTTTCTTT. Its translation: CASSGRGARGNTEAFF.

CDR3 nucleotide sequence: TGTGCCAGCAGCTGGACGGGCGGGGGCACAGATACGCAGTATTTT. Its translation is CASSWTGGGTDTQYF. V gene TRBV5-4 combines with J gene TRBJ2-3; D may be TRBD2 (6 bases). Germline V CDR1 and CDR2: SGHNT, YYREEE (reference sequence). V lost 3 bases, J lost 1 base, and 12 bases lay in between. This CDR3 is 15 amino acids long.

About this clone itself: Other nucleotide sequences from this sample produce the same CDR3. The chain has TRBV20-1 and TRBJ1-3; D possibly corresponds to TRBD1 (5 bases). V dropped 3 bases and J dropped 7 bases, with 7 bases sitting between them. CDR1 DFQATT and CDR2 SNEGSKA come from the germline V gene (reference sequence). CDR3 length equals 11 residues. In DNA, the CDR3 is TGCAGTGCTAGGTCAGGGAACACCATATATTTT. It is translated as CSARSGNTIYF.